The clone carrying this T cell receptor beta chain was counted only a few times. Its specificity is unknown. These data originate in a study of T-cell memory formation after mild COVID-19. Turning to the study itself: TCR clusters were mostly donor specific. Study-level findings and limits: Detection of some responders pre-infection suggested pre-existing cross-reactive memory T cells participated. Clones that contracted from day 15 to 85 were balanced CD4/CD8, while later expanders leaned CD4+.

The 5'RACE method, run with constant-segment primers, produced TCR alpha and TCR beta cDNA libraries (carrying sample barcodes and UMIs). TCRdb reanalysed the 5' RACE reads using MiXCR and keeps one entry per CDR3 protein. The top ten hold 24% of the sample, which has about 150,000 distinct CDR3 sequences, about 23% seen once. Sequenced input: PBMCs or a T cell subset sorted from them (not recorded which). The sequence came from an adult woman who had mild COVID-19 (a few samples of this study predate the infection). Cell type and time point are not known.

CDR3 sequence (DNA): TGCGCCAGCAGCCGTAGTAGGGGTACTGAAGCTTTCTTT. Translation gives CASSRSRGTEAFF. This chain uses TRBV4-1 with TRBJ1-1, with D tentatively TRBD1 (5 bases). This CDR3 spans 13 amino acids. V shed 4 bases and J shed 5 bases, with 11 bases lying between them. CDR1 and CDR2 (germline): MGHRA, YSYEKL.